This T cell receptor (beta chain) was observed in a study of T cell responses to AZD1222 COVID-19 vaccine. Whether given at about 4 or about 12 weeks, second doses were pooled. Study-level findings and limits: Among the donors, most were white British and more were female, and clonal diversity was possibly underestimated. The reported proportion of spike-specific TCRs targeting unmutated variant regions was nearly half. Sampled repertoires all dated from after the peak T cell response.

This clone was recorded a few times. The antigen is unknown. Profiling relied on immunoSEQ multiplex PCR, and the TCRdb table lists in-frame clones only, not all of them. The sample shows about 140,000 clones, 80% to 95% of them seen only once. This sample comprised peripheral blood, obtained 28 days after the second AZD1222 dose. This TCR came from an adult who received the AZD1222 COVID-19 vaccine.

This CDR3 reads CASRDRTALYGYTF. CDR3 bases: TGTGCCAGCAGGGACCGGACAGCACTCTATGGCTACACCTTC. This sequence joins TRBV28 and TRBJ1-2; a possible D gene is TRBD1 (6 bases). The germline CDR1 and CDR2 sequences are MDHEN and SYDVKM. The CDR3 consists of 14 residues. Trimming took 6 bases from V and 4 from J, leaving 15 bases between them.